The present T cell receptor (beta chain) was sequenced within a study of T cells in Graves' hyperthyroidism and ophthalmopathy. Amplified TCR beta CDR3 regions came from RNA transcripts. Primed by the HTBI set, a first-round RT-PCR was run on the TCR CDR3. Each CDR3 protein gets one entry after TCRdb re-called the multiplex PCR reads with MiXCR. The sample has hundreds of thousands of distinct CDR3 sequences, 14% seen once. Reasons for excluding patients were uncontrolled infection, other autoimmune disease, pregnancy or lactation. The CDR3 has 13 amino acids. Germline lookup yields CDR1 KGHDR and CDR2 SFDVKD. Trimming removed 5 bases from V and 7 bases from J, with 11 bases in between. This clonotype was observed a handful of times.

The genes are TRBV24-1 and TRBJ2-1; a weak D match, TRBD2 (6 bases). The sequence came from a woman between 45 and 60 years old with Graves' ophthalmopathy. Sequencing was done on a sample of blood. The CDR3 protein is CATSGEGRNEQFF. The CDR3, as DNA: TGTGCCACCAGTGGGGAAGGGAGGAATGAGCAGTTCTTC.